Following are 27 T cell receptor beta chains from one sample sequenced in a study of blood T cell repertoires in COVID-19. Data came from immunoSEQ multiplex PCR; TCRdb stores just in-frame clones and leaves some out. The sample has tens of thousands of clones, approximately 86% seen once. The sequenced material came from peripheral blood. Receptors were obtained from a man aged 40-49 years with acute or convalescent COVID-19.

The DNA for the CDR3 is TGTGCCATCACCCCGTCGGCTAACTATGGCTACACCTTC. Translated: CAITPSANYGYTF. J is TRBJ1-2 and V is TRBV10-3; D gene uncertain. The CDR3 extends over 13 amino acids. Germline V lookup: CDR1 ENHRY, CDR2 SYGVKD. V gave up 7 bases and J gave up 0 bases, with 9 bases separating them.

The chain is built from TRBV3-1 (or the pseudogene TRBV3-2) and TRBJ1-6; 7 bases fit TRBD1. V shed 2 bases, J shed 8 bases, and the junction held 0 bases outside the gene matches. CDR3 length: 13 amino acids. CDR1 and CDR2 (germline): LGHDT, YNNKEL (reference sequence). The CDR3 region is CASSQQGDSPLHF. The DNA for the CDR3 is TGTGCCAGCAGCCAACAGGGGGATTCACCCCTCCACTTT.

V usage is TRBV30 and J usage is TRBJ1-5, with 7 bases identical to TRBD1. The germline V gene encodes CDR1 GTSNPN and CDR2 SVGIG (reference sequence). With V trimmed by 1 base and J by 7 bases, 4 bases remained unmatched. The CDR3 length is 13 residues. The chain's CDR3 is CAWSAQGEQPQHF. CDR3 coding DNA: TGTGCCTGGAGTGCGCAGGGGGAGCAGCCCCAGCATTTT.

The chain combines TRBV3-1 (or the pseudogene TRBV3-2) with TRBJ1-2; 9 positions agree with TRBD1. The CDR3 is made up of 15 amino acids. Germline values: CDR1 LGHDT, CDR2 YNNKEL (reference sequence). The V and J ends lost 2 bases and 8 bases, in that order; junction bases with no gene match: 9. The CDR3 reads CASSQRAGQGNGYTF. As DNA, the CDR3 is TGTGCCAGCAGCCAAAGGGCAGGACAGGGGAACGGCTACACCTTC.

This chain uses TRBV4-1 with TRBJ1-1; possibly TRBD1 for D (5 bases). The length of the CDR3 is 14 residues. With 4 bases removed from V and 4 bases from J, the gap between germline ends came to 13 bases. The V gene's germline CDR1 is MGHRA and CDR2 YSYEKL. The CDR3 sequence is CASSRSAGGTEAFF. The CDR3, as DNA: TGCGCCAGCAGCCGGTCGGCGGGGGGCACTGAAGCTTTCTTT.

The V call is TRBV6-6, the J call TRBJ2-5, with TRBD2 as a possible D gene (5 bases). Germline V CDR1 and CDR2: MNHNY, SVGAGI (reference sequence). The CDR3 runs 14 residues. Trimming took 4 bases from V and 1 from J, leaving 10 bases between them. The CDR3 DNA reads TGTGCCAGCAGTTCGGGTGGACTCCAAGAGACCCAGTACTTC. It translates to CASSSGGLQETQYF.

The chain recombines TRBV5-4 with TRBJ2-7; no firm D call. The CDR3 contains 15 residues. Between the trimmed V and J ends, which lost 1 base and 1 base, there was a span of 12 bases. From germline, CDR1 is SGHNT and CDR2 YYREEE (reference sequence). The CDR3 is CASSLFSTASYEQYF. In DNA, the CDR3 is TGTGCCAGCAGCTTGTTCAGTACAGCTTCCTACGAGCAGTACTTC. Full variable domain (missing parts from reference TRBV5-4 and TRBJ2-7): ETGVTQSPTHLIKTRGQQVTLRCSSQSGHNTVSWYQQALGQGPQFIFQYYREEENGRGNFPPRFSGLQFPNYSSELNVNALELDDSALYLCASSLFSTASYEQYFGPGTRLTVT.

The chain is built from TRBV19 and TRBJ1-3; possibly TRBD1 for D (6 bases). Germline CDR1 LNHDA, CDR2 SQIVND (reference sequence). The CDR3 runs 13 residues. With 8 bases removed from V and 2 bases from J, the gap between germline ends came to 10 bases. This CDR3 is CASSGTPGNTIYF. The DNA of the CDR3 is TGTGCCAGTTCAGGGACACCTGGAAACACCATATATTTT.

This chain uses TRBV5-6 with TRBJ2-5; tentative D call: TRBD1 (6 bases). This CDR3 is built from 13 residues. Germline V lookup: CDR1 SGHDT, CDR2 YYEEEE. The V end lost 4 bases, the J end lost 5 bases, and 12 bases lay between the germline ends. The CDR3 DNA is TGTGCCAGCAGCAAGGATGACAGGGAGACCCAGTACTTC. Amino acid sequence: CASSKDDRETQYF.

This rearrangement joins TRBV29-1 to TRBJ1-2, with D possibly being TRBD1 (5 bases). The germline V gene has CDR1 SQVTM and CDR2 ANQGSEA. Trimming removed 6 bases at V and 6 bases at J, with 11 bases between. The CDR3 is made up of 11 amino acids. In DNA form, the CDR3 reads TGCAGCGTGCCAGGGTATCATGGCTACACCTTC. Translation gives CSVPGYHGYTF.

The rearrangement joins TRBV6-1 to TRBJ1-6; no firm D call. The CDR3 runs 13 residues. Germline assignment: CDR1 MNHNS and CDR2 SASEGT. V lost 7 bases to trimming and J lost 4 bases, with 8 bases between them. The CDR3 protein is CASTGMYNSPLHF. The CDR3 nucleotides are TGTGCCAGCACGGGGATGTATAATTCACCCCTCCACTTT.

The chain is built from TRBV27 and TRBJ2-6; tentatively, D is TRBD1 (8 bases). CDR1 is MNHEY and CDR2 is SMNVEV in the germline V gene (reference sequence). V lost 3 bases and J 2 bases, leaving 14 bases between the germline ends. The CDR3 runs to 17 residues. CDR3 in DNA: TGTGCCAGCAGTTTGGTACAGGGGGGGGCTGGGGCCAACGTCCTGACTTTC. Translated, it gives CASSLVQGGAGANVLTF. Using reference TRBV27 and TRBJ2-6 for the parts outside the CDR3, the full variable domain is EAQVTQNPRYLITVTGKKLTVTCSQNMNHEYMSWYRQDPGLGLRQIYYSMNVEVTDKGDVPEGYKVSRKEKRNFPLILESPSPNQTSLYFCASSLVQGGAGANVLTFGAGSRLTVL.

This clone showed up just once. CDR3 amino acids: CASSLGQNGYTF. The CDR3 region has the DNA TGTGCCAGCAGCCTGGGACAGAATGGCTACACCTTC. The chain is built from TRBV2 and TRBJ1-2, with 7 nucleotides matching TRBD1. V lost 6 bases, J lost 6 bases, and 4 bases stayed unmatched. The CDR3 has 12 amino acids. Germline CDR1 is SNHLY and CDR2 is FYNNEI.

This clone was observed a single time. The gene calls are TRBV5-1 and TRBJ1-1, with D maybe TRBD1 (6 bases). The CDR3 sequence is 15 residues long. V was clipped by 3 bases and J by 1 base, with 13 bases between them. The V gene's germline CDR1 is SGHRS and CDR2 YFSETQ. This CDR3 reads CASSWERQANTEAFF. The CDR3 nucleotides read TGCGCCAGCAGCTGGGAACGACAGGCGAACACTGAAGCTTTCTTT.

The sample holds one count of this clone. This rearrangement joins TRBV11-3 to TRBJ2-2; 7 positions match TRBD2. Germline CDR1 and CDR2: SGHNT and YENEEA. J gave up 4 bases and V 1 base, and 9 bases lay outside the gene matches. The CDR3 totals 17 residues. The CDR3: CASSLASWGGSTGELFF. CDR3 DNA: TGTGCCAGCAGCTTAGCCTCCTGGGGGGGGTCCACCGGGGAGCTGTTTTTT. The full variable domain, rest sourced from reference TRBV11-3 and TRBJ2-2, is EAGVVQSPRYKIIEKKQPVAFWCNPISGHNTLYWYLQNLGQGPELLIRYENEEAVDDSQLPKDRFSAERLKGVDSTLKIQPAELGDSAVYLCASSLASWGGSTGELFFGEGSRLTVL.

CDR3 nucleotide sequence: TGTGCCACCGGGGGGGGTAGCTATGGCTACACCTTC. This gives the protein CATGGGSYGYTF. The rearrangement joins TRBV24-1 to TRBJ1-2; D possibly corresponds to TRBD1 (5 bases). The V end lost 9 bases, the J end lost 4 bases, and 11 bases lay between the germline ends. Germline V lookup: CDR1 KGHDR, CDR2 SFDVKD. The length of the CDR3 is 12 residues.

This rearrangement joins TRBV7-9 to TRBJ1-4; unclear D gene. The CDR3 sequence is 12 residues long. Germline CDR1 reads SEHNR; CDR2 reads FQNEAQ (reference sequence). Trimming cost V 8 bases and J 3 bases, with 7 bases left between them. CDR3: CASGEPNEKLFF. DNA for the CDR3: TGTGCCAGCGGGGAGCCTAATGAAAAACTGTTTTTT. Full variable domain (outside the CDR3, taken from reference TRBV7-9 and TRBJ1-4): DTGVSQNPRHKITKRGQNVTFRCDPISEHNRLYWYRQTLGQGPEFLTYFQNEAQLEKSRLLSDRFSAERPKGSFSTLEIQRTEQGDSAMYLCASGEPNEKLFFGSGTQLSVL.

The CDR3: CASKWTATNEKLFF. CDR3 in DNA: TGTGCCAGCAAATGGACAGCAACTAATGAAAAACTGTTTTTT. V gene TRBV2 combines with J gene TRBJ1-4, with D perhaps TRBD1 (6 bases). The CDR3 length is 14 residues. Trimming took off 7 bases at V and 0 bases at J, with 9 bases between the two ends. Germline values: CDR1 SNHLY, CDR2 FYNNEI. The full variable domain, in which reference TRBV2 and TRBJ1-4 provide the parts outside the CDR3, is EPEVTQTPSHQVTQMGQEVILRCVPISNHLYFYWYRQILGQKVEFLVSFYNNEISEKSEIFDDQFSVERPDGSNFTLKIRSTKLEDSAMYFCASKWTATNEKLFFGSGTQLSVL.

The V and J genes are TRBV21-1 and TRBJ1-2; the D call TRBD1 from the table was never checked on the DNA. TRBV21-1 counts as a pseudogene. The CDR3 covers 15 residues. In nucleotides, the CDR3 is TGTGCCACCAACCGGGACAGCTCGTCCAGTCCTGGCTACACCTTC. Protein sequence: CATNRDSSSSPGYTF.

V usage is TRBV11-3 and J usage is TRBJ2-1; 7 nucleotides align to TRBD1. This CDR3 spans 15 amino acids. Trimming removed 0 bases from V and 7 bases from J; junction bases left unmatched: 6. The germline V gene has CDR1 SGHNT and CDR2 YENEEA. This CDR3 reads CASSLDRQGGNEQFF. For the CDR3, the DNA is TGTGCCAGCAGCTTAGATCGACAGGGTGGGAATGAGCAGTTCTTC. The entire variable domain, with the rest obtained from reference TRBV11-3 and TRBJ2-1, is as follows: EAGVVQSPRYKIIEKKQPVAFWCNPISGHNTLYWYLQNLGQGPELLIRYENEEAVDDSQLPKDRFSAERLKGVDSTLKIQPAELGDSAVYLCASSLDRQGGNEQFFGPGTRLTVL.

The chain recombines TRBV30 with TRBJ2-7; weak D call: TRBD2 (7 bases). Germline V lookup: CDR1 GTSNPN, CDR2 SVGIG (reference sequence). V was trimmed by 4 bases and J by 7 bases, leaving 17 bases between them. The CDR3 is 13 residues long. The CDR3 sequence is CAWMRGGAREQYF. CDR3 sequence (DNA): TGTGCCTGGATGAGAGGGGGGGCGCGAGAGCAGTACTTC.

The rearrangement joins TRBV29-1 to TRBJ2-2, with TRBD2 identical over 8 bases. V lost 4 bases, J lost 1 base, and 2 bases stayed unmatched. The CDR3 runs to 14 residues. Germline loops: CDR1 SQVTM, CDR2 ANQGSEA. For the CDR3, the DNA is TGCAGCGTTGCGCGGGGGGAGAACACCGGGGAGCTGTTTTTT. Amino acids: CSVARGENTGELFF.

The chain employs TRBV15 and TRBJ2-7; 7 nucleotides align to TRBD2. CDR1 LNHNV and CDR2 YYDKDF come from the germline V gene (reference sequence). The CDR3 totals 13 residues. With 5 bases clipped from V and 3 bases from J, the junction kept 4 bases outside the gene matches. Here the CDR3 reads CATSLSGGYEQYF. The CDR3 DNA reads as TGTGCCACCAGCTTATCGGGGGGCTACGAGCAGTACTTC.

V is TRBV21-1 and J is TRBJ2-7; TRBD1, the D gene given by the table, was not confirmed from the DNA. TRBV21-1 is marked as a pseudogene. The CDR3 has 16 amino acids. CDR3 sequence: CASSKEGGPFTYEQYF. CDR3 coding DNA: TGTGCCAGCAGCAAAGAAGGGGGACCATTTACGTACGAGCAGTACTTC.

This chain joins TRBV18 and TRBJ2-5; TRBD1 might be the D (8 bases). The V gene's germline CDR1 is KGHSH and CDR2 LQKENI. This CDR3 comprises 16 residues. Trimming removed 2 bases at V and 0 bases at J, with 13 bases between. CDR3 sequence: CASSPTTGGDQETQYF. The CDR3 nucleotides are TGTGCCAGCTCACCAACAACAGGGGGGGACCAAGAGACCCAGTACTTC.

The J gene is TRBJ2-3, the V gene TRBV7-2; 7 bases line up with TRBD1. V shed 1 base and J 1 base; nucleotides not matched to a gene: 2. CDR3 length equals 15 residues. The germline gives CDR1 SGHTA, CDR2 FQGNSA. The CDR3 is CASSLGGTGTDTQYF. The DNA of the CDR3 is TGTGCCAGCAGCTTAGGGGGGACAGGCACAGATACGCAGTATTTT.

V is TRBV4-1 and J is TRBJ1-2; D not resolved. The CDR3 length is 13 residues. CDR1 is MGHRA, CDR2 YSYEKL, per germline. The V and J ends lost 5 bases and 4 bases respectively, with 11 bases between them. CDR3 coding DNA: TGCGCCAGCAGCGGTCGGGATGTCTATGGCTACACCTTC. Its translation is CASSGRDVYGYTF.